Sequencing of this T cell receptor beta chain was carried out in a study of shared clonotypes between healthy human individuals. Memory CD4+ cells were the fraction left after CD45RA+ naive selection. The V gene end was trimmed by 6 bases and the J gene end by 9 bases; junction bases not matched to a gene: 8. The germline CDR1 and CDR2 sequences are MDHEN and SYDVKM. CDR3 length equals 13 residues. TCRdb's table, derived via immunoSEQ multiplex PCR, lists solely in-frame clones and lacks some. The sample has over 2 million clones, 85% to 95% seen once. This TCR derives from a man younger than 35 in good health. Some clones in this sample may be carry-over from other donors' samples. Sequenced input: naive CD4+ T cells from PBMCs. Subset in this sample: CD45RA+ positively selected. The chain couples TRBV28 to TRBJ1-5; 7 bases agree with TRBD1. CDR3 loop: CASRTGQAGPQHF. The CDR3 coding sequence is TGTGCCAGCAGGACAGGACAGGCGGGGCCCCAGCATTTT.